The T cell receptor beta chain described here comes from a study of control samples from healthy donors and cancer patients. The CDR3 contains 17 residues. The V gene lost 0 bases and the J gene lost 2 bases, with 15 bases spanning the gap. Germline assignment: CDR1 SGHAT and CDR2 FQNNGV. Sequencing used immunoSEQ multiplex PCR; TCRdb keeps in-frame clones, though not all of them. This sample yields roughly 100,000 clones, of which roughly 92% are seen a single time; about 3% belongs to the top ten. The rearrangement joins TRBV11-2 to TRBJ2-3; the D gene is possibly TRBD1 (6 bases). The clonotype was recovered from a human donor in good health. The donor label of this sample is uncertain. The sequenced material came from blood. The CDR3 DNA sequence: TGTGCCAGCAGCTTAGATCTTTGGGGACAAAACACAGATACGCAGTATTTT. This codes for CASSLDLWGQNTDTQYF.